This TCR beta chain was captured by sequencing in a study of early T cells in non-severe SARS-CoV-2 infection. This clonotype was observed at least ten times. Germline V gene lookup returns CDR1 DFQATT and CDR2 SNEGSKA (reference sequence). The CDR3 is made up of 14 amino acids. V lost 1 base to trimming and J lost 0 bases, with 7 bases between them. Individual cDNA molecules were tagged with unique molecular identifiers. TCRdb called the 5' RACE reads again in MiXCR, with one record for every CDR3 protein. The sample lists some 45,000 distinct CDR3 sequences; roughly 7% were seen once. This TCR came from an adult who was a healthcare worker with PCR-confirmed SARS-CoV-2 infection or an uninfected control (not recorded which). Sequencing used whole blood. This chain joins TRBV20-1 and TRBJ1-5; D unclear. The CDR3 nucleotides read TGCAGTGCTAGAGTCACCTATAGCAATCAGCCCCAGCATTTT. Translating it yields CSARVTYSNQPQHF.